These T cell receptor beta chains were read from a single sample in a study of blood T cell repertoires in COVID-19. Sequencing used immunoSEQ multiplex PCR; TCRdb keeps in-frame clones, though not all of them. The sample shows 70,000 to 95,000 clones, almost 80% of them seen only once. Source material: peripheral blood. The receptors were gathered from a human donor in a cohort sampled during active COVID-19. CDR3s include the opening cysteine and the closing phenylalanine or tryptophan.

>TRBJ2-7|16|TRBV6-5
CASSYSSAASSYEQYF
>TRBJ2-7|13|TRBV5-1
CASSLVSDYEQYF
>TRBJ2-3|19|TRBV7-9
CAILTRGSGLAGGPDTQYF
>TRBJ1-5|14|TRBV2
CASSELGANQPQHF
>TRBJ2-2|15|TRBV27
CASSPWGGRTGELFF
>TRBJ2-2|15|TRBV6-5
CASMRGQENTGELFF
>TRBJ1-5|16|TRBV15
CATSREGHYSNQPQHF
>TRBJ2-7|15|TRBV7-2
CASSLAGTLSYEQYF
>TRBJ1-5|16|TRBV28
CASKLTQDRAGQPQHF
>TRBJ2-1|16|TRBV27
CASSFLTGQGFNEQFF
>TRBJ2-1|12|TRBV2
CASSHTLAREFF
>TRBJ2-1|15|TRBV10-3
CAISHTGGTYNEQFF
>TRBJ2-2|17|TRBV5-1
CASSSFFGGANTGELFF
>TRBJ1-4|14|TRBV19
CASSPPGFNEKLFF
>TRBJ1-1|15|TRBV28
CASSLPTGVNTEAFF
>TRBJ1-1|12|TRBV29-1
CSVDTGFTEAFF
>TRBJ1-1|15|TRBV6-5
CASQRDRPMNTEAFF
>TRBJ1-1|14|TRBV5-1
CASSLGTVNTEAFF
>TRBJ1-4|15|TRBV19
CASSIDRDSNEKLFF
>TRBJ2-6|13|TRBV28
CASSPGGANVLTF
>TRBJ2-7|13|TRBV6-2/TRBV6-3
CASSYVRAYEQYF
>TRBJ1-1|14|TRBV28
CASSRFYGNTEAFF
>TRBJ1-6|16|TRBV6-5
CASSFRGTPYNSPLHF
>TRBJ1-2|15|TRBV5-1
CASSTGQGISHGYTF
>TRBJ2-7|15|TRBV6-5
CASSPSRDRSLEQYF
>TRBJ2-1|14|TRBV5-1
CASSSGTAGYEQFF
>TRBJ2-6|17|TRBV6-1
CASSAGRQFSGANVLTF
>TRBJ1-1|17|TRBV5-1
CASSWGDRGLTNTEAFF
>TRBJ1-5|13|TRBV3-1/TRBV3-2
CASSQVANQPQHF
>TRBJ1-2|13|TRBV28
CASRPTGGRGYTF
>TRBJ2-4|15|TRBV28
CASSEIGLAKNIQYF
>TRBJ2-3|16|TRBV28
CASSLWGAGLTDTQYF
>TRBJ2-3|17|TRBV24-1
CATSDPVPGGATDTQYF
>TRBJ1-5|14|TRBV19
CASRTGTGNQPQHF
>TRBJ2-4|12|TRBV28
CASSEMENIQYF
>TRBJ2-2|15|TRBV7-3
CASSLRGVNTGELFF
>TRBJ1-2|15|TRBV5-4
CASSSSAGSGNGYTF
>TRBJ2-5|14|TRBV6-5
CASRGGRQRETQYF
>TRBJ1-1|13|TRBV14
CASSQGRNTEAFF